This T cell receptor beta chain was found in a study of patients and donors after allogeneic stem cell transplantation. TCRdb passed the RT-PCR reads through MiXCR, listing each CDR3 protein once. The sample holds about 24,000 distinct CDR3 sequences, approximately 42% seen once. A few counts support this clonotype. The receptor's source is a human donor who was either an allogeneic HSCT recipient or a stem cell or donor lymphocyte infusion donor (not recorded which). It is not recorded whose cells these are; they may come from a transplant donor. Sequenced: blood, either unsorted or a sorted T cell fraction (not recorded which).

The CDR3 nucleotides are TGCGCCAGCAGTGAGTCGTGGGCGGGAGAGGGTGATGAGCAGTTCTTC. Protein product: CASSESWAGEGDEQFF. The rearrangement uses TRBV10-1 and TRBJ2-1, with 7 bases fitting TRBD2. V trimming: 0 bases; J trimming: 8 bases; junction bases outside the gene matches: 10. Germline V gene sequence: CDR1 WNHNN, CDR2 SYGVQD (reference sequence). The CDR3 has 16 amino acids.